This TCR beta chain was retrieved from a study of cytomegalovirus exposure and HLA in healthy donors. This clone appeared a few times. The antigen remains unidentified. The sample contains more than one DNA sequence encoding this CDR3. The PCR ran on 60 Vbeta and 13 Jbeta primers. The assay was immunoSEQ multiplex PCR, and TCRdb's table has in-frame clones only and misses some. This repertoire shows under 130,000 clones, around three quarters found once; its top ten account for about 2.5%. The CDR3 loop spans 14 amino acids. Trimming removed 1 base from V and 2 bases from J, with 9 bases in between. In germline, CDR1 is MGHRA, CDR2 YSYEKL. Study findings and constraints: DRB1 showed the most TCR associations and HLA-C the fewest in a later analysis, as rates varied by HLA locus.

The V gene is TRBV4-1, the J gene TRBJ2-7, with TRBD2 as a possible D gene (5 bases). This TCR came from a man between 50 and 59 years old in good health and CMV-seropositive. What was sequenced was PBMCs. This chain's CDR3 is CASSQVGRTYEQYF. DNA of the CDR3: TGCGCCAGCAGCCAAGTTGGGAGAACCTACGAGCAGTACTTC.